These 4 T cell receptor beta chains were sequenced from one sample in a study of blood T cell repertoires in COVID-19. Method: immunoSEQ multiplex PCR; TCRdb's copy keeps in-frame clones and lacks some. The sample lists about 60,000 clones, around 85% occurring once. The sample comprised peripheral blood. All receptors come from a man aged 65-85 years with active COVID-19.

The chain joins TRBV9 to TRBJ2-3; tentatively, D is TRBD1 (6 bases). V was shortened by 3 bases and J by 1 base, with 15 bases between the two germline ends. The CDR3 sequence is 16 residues long. Germline CDR1 is SGDLS and CDR2 is YYNGEE. The CDR3 DNA reads TGTGCCAGCAGCGGCCACCCTGGGGGCGGCACAGATACGCAGTATTTT. Its protein product is CASSGHPGGGTDTQYF. Combining the CDR3 with reference TRBV9 and TRBJ2-3 gives the whole variable domain DSGVTQTPKHLITATGQRVTLRCSPRSGDLSVYWYQQSLDQGLQFLIQYYNGEERAKGNILERFSAQQFPDLHSELNLSSLELGDSALYFCASSGHPGGGTDTQYFGPGTRLTVL.

V gene TRBV4-3 combines with J gene TRBJ1-4, with TRBD1 as a possible D gene (5 bases). Per germline, CDR1 LGHNA and CDR2 YSLEER. Trimming removed 0 bases at V and 8 bases at J, with 19 bases between. This CDR3 region has 17 residues. The CDR3 region is CASSQDPGGNGGEKLFF. The CDR3 DNA is TGCGCCAGCAGCCAAGACCCGGGGGGGAATGGAGGGGAAAAACTGTTTTTT.

This rearrangement joins TRBV5-8 to TRBJ1-5; weak D call: TRBD1 (6 bases). CDR1 and CDR2 from the germline V gene are SGHTS and YDEGEE. The CDR3 length is 17 residues. Trimming removed 0 bases at V and 2 bases at J, with 15 bases between. CDR3 DNA: TGTGCCAGCAGCTTGGGGCGGGGGGCGCATCGCAATCAGCCCCAGCATTTT. Translating it yields CASSLGRGAHRNQPQHF.

The chain has TRBV11-2 and TRBJ2-5, with D possibly matching TRBD1 (6 bases). Germline V gene lookup returns CDR1 SGHAT and CDR2 FQNNGV. This CDR3 is built from 14 residues. V lost 1 base and J lost 5, with 11 bases in between. CDR3: CASSLAGRGETQYF. In nucleotides, the CDR3 is TGTGCCAGCAGCTTAGCGGGAAGGGGGGAGACCCAGTACTTC.